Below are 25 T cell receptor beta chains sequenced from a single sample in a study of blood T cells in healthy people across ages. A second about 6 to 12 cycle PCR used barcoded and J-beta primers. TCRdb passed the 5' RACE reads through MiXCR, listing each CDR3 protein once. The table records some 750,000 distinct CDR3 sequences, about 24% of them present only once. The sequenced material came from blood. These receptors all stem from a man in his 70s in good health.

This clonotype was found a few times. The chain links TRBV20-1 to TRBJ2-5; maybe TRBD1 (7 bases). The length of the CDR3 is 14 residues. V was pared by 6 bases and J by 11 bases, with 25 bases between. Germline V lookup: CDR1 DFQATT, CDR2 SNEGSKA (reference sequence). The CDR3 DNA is TGCAGTGCGGGAAAAACAGGGGTGGGGGGTGAGCAGTACTTC. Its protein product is CSAGKTGVGGEQYF.

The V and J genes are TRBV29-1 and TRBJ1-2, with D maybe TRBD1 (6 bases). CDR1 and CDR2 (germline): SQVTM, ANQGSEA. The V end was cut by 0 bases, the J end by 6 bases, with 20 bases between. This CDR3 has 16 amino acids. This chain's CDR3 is CSVEEFAAGVGNGYTF. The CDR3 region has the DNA TGCAGCGTTGAAGAATTCGCGGCAGGGGTAGGGAATGGCTACACCTTC.

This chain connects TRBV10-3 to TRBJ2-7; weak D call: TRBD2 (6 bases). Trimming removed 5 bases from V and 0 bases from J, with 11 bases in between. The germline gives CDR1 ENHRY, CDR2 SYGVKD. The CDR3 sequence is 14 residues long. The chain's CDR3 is CAISNSGSSYEQYV. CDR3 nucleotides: TGTGCCATCAGTAATAGCGGAAGCTCCTACGAGCAGTACGTC.

In DNA, the CDR3 is TGTGCCAGCAGCCAAGATGGGGGACTAGCGGGGAGCACAGATACGCAGTATTTT. This codes for CASSQDGGLAGSTDTQYF. This chain connects TRBV3-1 to TRBJ2-3, with TRBD2 matching over 13 bases. The V gene end was trimmed by 0 bases and the J gene end by 0 bases; junction bases not matched to a gene: 3. CDR3 length: 18 amino acids. The germline V gene has CDR1 LGHDT and CDR2 YNNKEL (reference sequence).

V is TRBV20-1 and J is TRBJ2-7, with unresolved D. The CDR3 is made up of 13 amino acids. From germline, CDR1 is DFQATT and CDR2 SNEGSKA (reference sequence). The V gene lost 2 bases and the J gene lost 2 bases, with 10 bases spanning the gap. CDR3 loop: CSARSSYAYEQYF. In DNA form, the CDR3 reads TGCAGTGCTAGATCCAGTTATGCCTACGAGCAGTACTTC.

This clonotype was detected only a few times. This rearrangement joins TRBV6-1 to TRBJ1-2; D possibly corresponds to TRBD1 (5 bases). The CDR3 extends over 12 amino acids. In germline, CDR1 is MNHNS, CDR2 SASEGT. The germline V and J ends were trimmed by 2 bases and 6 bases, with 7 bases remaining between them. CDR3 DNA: TGTGCCAGCAGTGAAAGACAGAATGGCTACACCTTC. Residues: CASSERQNGYTF.

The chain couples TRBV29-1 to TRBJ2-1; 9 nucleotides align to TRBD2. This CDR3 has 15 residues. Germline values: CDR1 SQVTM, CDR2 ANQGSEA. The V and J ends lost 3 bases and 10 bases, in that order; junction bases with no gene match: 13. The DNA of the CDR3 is TGCAGCGTTGAGGGGGCGGGAGGGTTTCTGTGGGAGCAGTTCTTC. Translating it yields CSVEGAGGFLWEQFF.

The CDR3 loop reads CASSLELAGGSTDTQYF. CDR3 bases: TGTGCCAGCAGCTTAGAGCTAGCGGGGGGGAGCACAGATACGCAGTATTTT. The V and J genes are TRBV11-2 and TRBJ2-3, with 12 bases identical to TRBD2. After removal of 0 bases from V and 0 bases from J, the junction contained 1 base not matched to a gene. The CDR3 sequence is 17 residues long. Germline V gene lookup returns CDR1 SGHAT and CDR2 FQNNGV.

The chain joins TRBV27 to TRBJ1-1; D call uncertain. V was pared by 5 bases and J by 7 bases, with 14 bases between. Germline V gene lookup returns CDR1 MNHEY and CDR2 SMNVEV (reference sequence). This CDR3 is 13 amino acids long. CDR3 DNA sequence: TGTGCCAGCAGTCCTCCGGGTTGGATTGAAGCTTTCTTT. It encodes CASSPPGWIEAFF.

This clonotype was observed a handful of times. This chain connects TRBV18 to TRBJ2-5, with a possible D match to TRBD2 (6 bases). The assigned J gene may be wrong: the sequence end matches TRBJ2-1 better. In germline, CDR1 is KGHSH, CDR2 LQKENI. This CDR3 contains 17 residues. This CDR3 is CASSPQGGSRYYNEQFF. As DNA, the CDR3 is TGTGCCAGCTCACCCCAAGGAGGGTCCAGATACTACAATGAGCAGTTCTTC.

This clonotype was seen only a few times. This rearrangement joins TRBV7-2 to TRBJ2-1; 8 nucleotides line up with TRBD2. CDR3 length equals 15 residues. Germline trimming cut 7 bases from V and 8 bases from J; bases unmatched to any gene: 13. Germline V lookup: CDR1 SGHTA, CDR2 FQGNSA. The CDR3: CASTIGGAIMYEQFF. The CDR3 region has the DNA TGTGCCAGCACCATCGGGGGGGCGATCATGTATGAGCAGTTCTTC.

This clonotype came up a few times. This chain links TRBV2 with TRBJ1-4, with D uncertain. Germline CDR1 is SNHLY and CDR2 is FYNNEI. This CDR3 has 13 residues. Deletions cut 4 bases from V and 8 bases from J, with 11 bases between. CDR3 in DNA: TGTGCCAGCAGTGGAGGGCAGAGGGAAAAACTGTTTTTT. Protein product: CASSGGQREKLFF.

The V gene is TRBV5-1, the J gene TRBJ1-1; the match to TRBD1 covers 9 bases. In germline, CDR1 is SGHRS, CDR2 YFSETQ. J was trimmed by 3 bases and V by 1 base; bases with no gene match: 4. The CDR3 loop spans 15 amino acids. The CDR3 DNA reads TGCGCCAGCAGCTTGATGGGACAGGGCGACACTGAAGCTTTCTTT. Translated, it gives CASSLMGQGDTEAFF.

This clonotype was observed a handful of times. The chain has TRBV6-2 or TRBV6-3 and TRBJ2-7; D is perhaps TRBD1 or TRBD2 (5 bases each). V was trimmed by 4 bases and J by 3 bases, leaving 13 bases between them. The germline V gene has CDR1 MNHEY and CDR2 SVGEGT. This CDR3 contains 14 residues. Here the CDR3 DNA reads TGTGCCAGCAGTTCGCCGGGACCCCGCTACGAGCAGTACGTC. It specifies CASSSPGPRYEQYV.

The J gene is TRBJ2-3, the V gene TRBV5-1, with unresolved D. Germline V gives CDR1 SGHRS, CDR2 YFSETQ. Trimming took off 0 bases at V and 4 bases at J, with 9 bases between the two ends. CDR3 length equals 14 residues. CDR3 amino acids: CASSLALDADTQYF. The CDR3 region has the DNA TGCGCCAGCAGCTTGGCCCTCGACGCAGATACGCAGTATTTT.

The CDR3 nucleotides are TGTGCCAGCAGTTTTTTCACGGGACCTAACCCGGGTGAGCAGTACTTC. Translating gives CASSFFTGPNPGEQYF. J is TRBJ2-7 and V is TRBV27; D may correspond to TRBD1 or TRBD2 (5 bases each). Trimming pared 3 bases from V and 7 bases from J, leaving 22 bases between. Looked up from germline, CDR1 is MNHEY and CDR2 is SMNVEV (reference sequence). This CDR3 has 16 amino acids.

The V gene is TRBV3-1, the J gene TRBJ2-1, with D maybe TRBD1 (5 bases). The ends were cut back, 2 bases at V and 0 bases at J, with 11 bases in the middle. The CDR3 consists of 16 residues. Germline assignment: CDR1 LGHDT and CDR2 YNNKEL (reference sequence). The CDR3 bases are TGTGCCAGCAGCCAACCGACAGAAAGCTCCTACAATGAGCAGTTCTTC. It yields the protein CASSQPTESSYNEQFF.

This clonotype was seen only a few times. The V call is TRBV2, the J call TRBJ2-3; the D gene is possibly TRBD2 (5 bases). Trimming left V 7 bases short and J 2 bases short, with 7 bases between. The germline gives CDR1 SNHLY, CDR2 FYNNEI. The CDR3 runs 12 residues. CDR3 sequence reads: CASTGDTDTQYF. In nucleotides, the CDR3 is TGTGCCAGCACCGGGGACACAGATACGCAGTATTTT. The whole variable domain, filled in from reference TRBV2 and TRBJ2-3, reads EPEVTQTPSHQVTQMGQEVILRCVPISNHLYFYWYRQILGQKVEFLVSFYNNEISEKSEIFDDQFSVERPDGSNFTLKIRSTKLEDSAMYFCASTGDTDTQYFGPGTRLTVL.

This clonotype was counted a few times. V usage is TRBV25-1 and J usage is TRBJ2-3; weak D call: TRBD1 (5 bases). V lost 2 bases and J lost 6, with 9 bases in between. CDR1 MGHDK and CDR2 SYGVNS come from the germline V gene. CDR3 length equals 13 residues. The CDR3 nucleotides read TGTGCCAGCAGTGAACAGGGCCTGGATACGCAGTATTTT. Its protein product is CASSEQGLDTQYF.

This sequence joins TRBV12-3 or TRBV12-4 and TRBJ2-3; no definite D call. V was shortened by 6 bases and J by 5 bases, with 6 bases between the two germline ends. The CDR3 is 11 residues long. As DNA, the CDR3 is TGTGCCAGCAGGTCGGAAGATACGCAGTATTTT. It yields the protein CASRSEDTQYF.

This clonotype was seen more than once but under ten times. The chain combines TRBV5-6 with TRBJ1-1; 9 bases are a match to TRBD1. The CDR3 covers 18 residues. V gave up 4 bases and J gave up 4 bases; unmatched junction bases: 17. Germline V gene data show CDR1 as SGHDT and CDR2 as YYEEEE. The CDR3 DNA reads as TGTGCCAGCAGCCAAAAATCGACATCACAGGGGGCTGGCACTGAAGCTTTCTTT. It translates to CASSQKSTSQGAGTEAFF.

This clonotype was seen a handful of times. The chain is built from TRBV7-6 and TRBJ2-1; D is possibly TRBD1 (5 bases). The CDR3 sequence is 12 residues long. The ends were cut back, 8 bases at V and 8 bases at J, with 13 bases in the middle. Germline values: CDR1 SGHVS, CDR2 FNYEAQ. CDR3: CASGAHWDEQFF. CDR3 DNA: TGTGCCAGCGGGGCCCACTGGGATGAGCAGTTCTTC.

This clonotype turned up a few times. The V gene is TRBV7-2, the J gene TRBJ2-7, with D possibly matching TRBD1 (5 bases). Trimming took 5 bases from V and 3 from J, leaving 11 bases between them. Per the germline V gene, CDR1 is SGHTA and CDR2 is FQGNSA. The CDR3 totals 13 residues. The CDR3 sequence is CASSKGVDYEQYV. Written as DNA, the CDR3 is TGTGCCAGCAGCAAAGGGGTCGACTACGAGCAGTACGTC.

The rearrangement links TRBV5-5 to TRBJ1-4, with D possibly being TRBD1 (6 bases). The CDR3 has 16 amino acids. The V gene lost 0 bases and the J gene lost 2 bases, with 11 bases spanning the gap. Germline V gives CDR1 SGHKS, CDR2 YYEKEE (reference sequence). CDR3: CASSLGAGVTNEKLFF. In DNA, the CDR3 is TGTGCCAGCAGCTTGGGTGCAGGGGTCACTAATGAAAAACTGTTTTTT.

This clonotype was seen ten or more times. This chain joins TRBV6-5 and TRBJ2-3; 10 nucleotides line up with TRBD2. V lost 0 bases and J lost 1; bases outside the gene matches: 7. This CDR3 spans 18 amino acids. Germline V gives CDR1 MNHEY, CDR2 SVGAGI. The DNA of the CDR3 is TGTGCCAGCAGTTACTCGATTCTAGCGGGAGAAGGCACAGATACGCAGTATTTT. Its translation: CASSYSILAGEGTDTQYF.